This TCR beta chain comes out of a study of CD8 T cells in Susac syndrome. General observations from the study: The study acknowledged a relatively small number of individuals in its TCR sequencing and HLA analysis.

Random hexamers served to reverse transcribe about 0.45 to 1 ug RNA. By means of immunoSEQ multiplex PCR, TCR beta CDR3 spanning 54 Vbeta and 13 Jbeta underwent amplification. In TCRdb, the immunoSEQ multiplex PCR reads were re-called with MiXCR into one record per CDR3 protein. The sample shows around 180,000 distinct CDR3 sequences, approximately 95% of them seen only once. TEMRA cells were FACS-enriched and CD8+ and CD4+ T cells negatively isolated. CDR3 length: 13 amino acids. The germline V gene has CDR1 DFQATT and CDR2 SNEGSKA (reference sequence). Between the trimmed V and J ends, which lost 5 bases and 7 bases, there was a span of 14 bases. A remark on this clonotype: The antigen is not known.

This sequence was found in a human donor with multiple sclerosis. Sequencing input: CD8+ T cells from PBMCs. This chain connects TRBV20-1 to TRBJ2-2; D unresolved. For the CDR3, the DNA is TGCAGTGCTGCGGCGCCCCTCGGCGGGGAGCTGTTTTTT. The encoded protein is CSAAAPLGGELFF.